What follows are 2 T cell receptor beta chains derived from one specimen sequenced in a study of CD8 T cells in Susac syndrome. RNA amounts of 0.5 to 1 ug underwent reverse transcription with random hexamers. TCRdb independently ran MiXCR on the immunoSEQ multiplex PCR reads; one entry per CDR3 protein. Of 100,000 to 150,000 distinct CDR3 sequences in the sample, around 94% were seen once. The sequenced sample was CD8+ T cells from PBMCs. The receptor set was obtained from a human donor with Susac syndrome.

The CDR3: CSARPQNSYNEQFF. The CDR3, as DNA: TGCAGTGCTAGGCCCCAAAACTCCTACAATGAGCAGTTCTTC. J is TRBJ2-1 and V is TRBV20-1, with D hard to call. V was cut by 3 bases and J by 0 bases, with 9 bases left in between. Germline V gene sequence: CDR1 DFQATT, CDR2 SNEGSKA (reference sequence). CDR3 length equals 14 residues.

This rearrangement joins TRBV27 to TRBJ2-3, with D possibly matching TRBD1 (5 bases). The CDR3 sequence is 13 residues long. CDR1 is MNHEY and CDR2 is SMNVEV in the germline V gene (reference sequence). The germline V and J ends were trimmed by 3 bases and 5 bases, with 9 bases remaining between them. CDR3 nucleotides: TGTGCCAGCAGTTTGATCAGGGAAGATACGCAGTATTTT. Encoded protein: CASSLIREDTQYF.